These T cell receptor beta chains were read from a single sample in a study of T cell clones after liver transplantation. Repertoires were generated with immunoSEQ multiplex PCR, while TCRdb's copy carries only in-frame clones and drops some. The table records roughly 100,000 clones, 80% to 90% of them present only once. Sequenced here: CD4+ T cells from blood, sampled approximately 43 months after liver transplant. The source of these receptors is a human patient who received a liver transplant. Some of these T cells may belong to the graft donor. The conserved cysteine and the conserved F or W are not part of the CDR3 here.

TRBJ1-1 | TRBV5-1 | ASSLAPSVNTEAF
TRBJ2-7 | TRBV7-3 | ASSPGQSREQY
TRBJ2-3 | TRBV5-1 | ASSRFGSGATDHTQY
TRBJ2-6 | TRBV7-2 | ASSFPGTGANVLT
TRBJ1-2 | TRBV30 | AWLTGGQDYGYT
TRBJ1-6 | TRBV7-9 | ASSLEGGFPPLH
TRBJ2-1 | TRBV4-3 | ASSQDVLSRGEQF
TRBJ1-4 | TRBV11-2 | ASSAYRGANEKLF
TRBJ1-6 | TRBV18 | ASSPLAPGQGWNSPLH
TRBJ2-7 | TRBV5-1 | ASSLETGGSYEQY
TRBJ2-7 | TRBV5-8 | ASSPTGRTYEQY
TRBJ2-5 | TRBV4-3 | ASSQVAGGFQETQY
TRBJ1-1 | TRBV7-3 | ASSLRQGDTEAF
TRBJ2-3 | TRBV11-2 | ASSGRQWGATDTQY
TRBJ2-7 | TRBV6-1 | ASSERGGQYGGFYEQY
TRBJ2-4 | TRBV5-8 | ASSFGGTKNIQY
TRBJ1-5 | TRBV28 | ASSFRTGGNQPQH
TRBJ1-4 | TRBV5-8 | ASSLGLTVGEKLF
TRBJ1-4 | TRBV7-2 | ASSLALGVINEKLF
TRBJ1-1 | TRBV27 | ASSPRAGNTEAF
TRBJ2-2 | TRBV6-5 | ASSYSNRGGTGELF
TRBJ2-1 | TRBV5-6 | ASSPRHRSYNEQF
TRBJ2-7 | TRBV2 | ASRGTSGAEDEQY
TRBJ1-5 | TRBV19 | ASSPGTGRYQPQH
TRBJ2-5 | TRBV29-1 | SVESDGEETQY
TRBJ2-3 | TRBV27 | ASSLRPSGRSTDTQY
TRBJ1-3 | TRBV28 | ASSFMASEGMRNTIY
TRBJ2-6 | TRBV11-2 | ASSFSWTGGSGANVLT
TRBJ2-7 | TRBV13 | ASSSRLAGRREQY
TRBJ1-2 | TRBV6-1 | ASSEAIIGYGYT
TRBJ2-1 | TRBV6-4 | ASSLSGGAAEQF
TRBJ1-1 | TRBV19 | ASSIAGTNTEAF
TRBJ1-1 | TRBV2 | ASRRVQDYMNTEAF
TRBJ2-7 | TRBV6-1 | ASRRTGGYEQY
TRBJ1-5 | TRBV5-1 | ASSVGQGDQPQH
TRBJ2-1 | TRBV19 | ASSPGWGANEQF
TRBJ2-3 | TRBV5-6 | ASSDSGIGTDTQY
TRBJ1-5 | TRBV7-8 | ASSFYRGRGGSNQPQH
TRBJ2-7 | TRBV6-6 | ASNEQY
TRBJ2-3 | TRBV7-6 | ASSLAPPSGGLGDTQY
TRBJ1-5 | TRBV5-6 | ASSRQGRNQPQH
TRBJ2-7 | TRBV7-9 | ASSPRWDVNSYEQY
TRBJ1-4 | TRBV5-1 | ASSPDGDPNEKLF
TRBJ1-1 | TRBV7-2 | ASSEGQGGTEAF